The 4 T cell receptor beta chains reported below all come from one sample, sequenced in a study of human T cells and chemical hapten exposure (dated by TCRdb to about 2021). Library preparation employed RACE. The reads were generated on a NextSeq 500. TCRdb passed the public sequencing reads through fastp at Q25 and MiXCR, retaining productive beta sequences. Identical CDR3 protein sequences are pooled into one entry, listed with their most common genes and DNA. The sample data list tens of thousands of distinct CDR3 sequences, and 12% to 15% of these were observed just once. Together, the top ten hold about 4.9% of the sample. Per the publication, the time point label means: pre-sensitization, week 0. The treatment or condition label for this specimen denotes: therapeutic diphenylcyclopropenone sensitization with weekly scalp DPC. This specimen consisted of whole blood, obtained in connection with sensitization to the hapten diphenylcyclopropenone (DPC). Receptors originate from a woman aged 45-59 years with alopecia areata. Some clones in this sample may be carry-over from other donors' samples.

The chain has TRBV4-1 and TRBJ1-2; no reliable D call. The germline CDR1 and CDR2 sequences are MGHRA and YSYEKL. V was cut by 1 base and J by 4 bases, with 10 bases left in between. This CDR3 spans 14 amino acids. In DNA, the CDR3 is TGCGCCAGCAGCCAAGGACTTTATGGCTATGGCTACACCTTC. As protein: CASSQGLYGYGYTF.

This clonotype showed up many times. This chain uses TRBV11-2 with TRBJ2-3; D remains ambiguous. The CDR3 contains 14 residues. Trimming removed 0 bases from V and 6 bases from J, with 10 bases in between. The germline V gene encodes CDR1 SGHAT and CDR2 FQNNGV. CDR3 sequence reads: CASSLDSPPDTQYF. The CDR3 DNA reads as TGTGCCAGCAGCTTAGATTCGCCACCTGATACGCAGTATTTT.

This clonotype has just a few counts. This chain uses TRBV7-6 with TRBJ2-7; TRBD1 aligns across 7 bases. V lost 5 bases and J lost 4; bases outside the gene matches: 11. Germline loops: CDR1 SGHVS, CDR2 FNYEAQ. CDR3 length equals 15 residues. DNA of the CDR3: TGTGCCAGCAGCCCCACGACAGGGCCCGGATACGAGCAGTACTTC. It translates to CASSPTTGPGYEQYF.

This clonotype was counted at least ten times. The chain employs TRBV5-6 and TRBJ1-3, with 8 bases aligning to TRBD1. Germline loops: CDR1 SGHDT, CDR2 YYEEEE. With 6 bases clipped from V and 0 bases from J, the junction kept 2 bases outside the gene matches. The CDR3 covers 14 residues. CDR3 sequence reads: CASNTGGSGNTIYF. The CDR3, as DNA: TGTGCCAGCAACACAGGGGGCTCTGGAAACACCATATATTTT.